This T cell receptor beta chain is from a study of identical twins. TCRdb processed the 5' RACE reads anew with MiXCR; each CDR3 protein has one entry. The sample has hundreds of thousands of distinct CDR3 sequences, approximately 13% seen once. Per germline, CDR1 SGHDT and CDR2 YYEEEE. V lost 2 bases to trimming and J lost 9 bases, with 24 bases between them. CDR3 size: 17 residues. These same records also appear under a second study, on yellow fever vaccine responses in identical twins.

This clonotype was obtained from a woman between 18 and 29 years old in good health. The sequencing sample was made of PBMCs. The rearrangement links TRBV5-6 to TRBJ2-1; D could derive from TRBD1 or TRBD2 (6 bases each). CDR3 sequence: CASSLNGGVRELGEQFF. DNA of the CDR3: TGTGCCAGCAGCTTAAACGGGGGCGTGAGGGAGTTAGGTGAGCAGTTCTTC. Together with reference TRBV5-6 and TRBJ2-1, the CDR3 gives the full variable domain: DAGVTQSPTHLIKTRGQQVTLRCSPKSGHDTVSWYQQALGQGPQFIFQYYEEEERQRGNFPDRFSGHQFPNYSSELNVNALLLGDSALYLCASSLNGGVRELGEQFFGPGTRLTVL.